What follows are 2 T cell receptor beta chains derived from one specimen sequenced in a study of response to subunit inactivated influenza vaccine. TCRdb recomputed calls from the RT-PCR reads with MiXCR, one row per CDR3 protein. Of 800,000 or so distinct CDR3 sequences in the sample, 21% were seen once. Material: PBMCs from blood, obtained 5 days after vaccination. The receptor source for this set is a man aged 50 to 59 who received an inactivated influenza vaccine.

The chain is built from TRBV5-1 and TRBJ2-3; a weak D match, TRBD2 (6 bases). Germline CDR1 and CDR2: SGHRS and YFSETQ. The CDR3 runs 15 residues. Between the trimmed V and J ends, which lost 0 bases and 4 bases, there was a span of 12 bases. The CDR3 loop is CASSLVAGYADTQYF. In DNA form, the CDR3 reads TGCGCCAGCAGCTTGGTCGCGGGGTACGCAGATACGCAGTATTTT. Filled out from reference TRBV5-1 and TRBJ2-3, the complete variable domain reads KAGVTQTPRYLIKTRGQQVTLSCSPISGHRSVSWYQQTPGQGLQFLFEYFSETQRNKGNFPGRFSGRQFSNSRSEMNVSTLELGDSALYLCASSLVAGYADTQYFGPGTRLTVL.

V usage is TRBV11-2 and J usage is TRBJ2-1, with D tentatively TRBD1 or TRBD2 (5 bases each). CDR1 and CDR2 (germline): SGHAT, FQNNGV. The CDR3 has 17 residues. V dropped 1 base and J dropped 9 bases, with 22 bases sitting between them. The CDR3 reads CASSLGARWEWGSEQFF. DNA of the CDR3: TGTGCCAGCAGCTTAGGGGCGAGGTGGGAGTGGGGCAGTGAGCAGTTCTTC.